Described below is a single T cell receptor beta chain sequence and its context. In the authors' methods: Amplification of reference gene primers provided the estimated nucleated cell counts. Clones were read by immunoSEQ multiplex PCR, and TCRdb kept only the in-frame ones, dropping some. V, J and clone size are those of that table, while D and trimming were read from the DNA. In the table there are fewer than 55,000 clones, 84% of which are singletons. CDR1 is SGHRS, CDR2 YFSETQ, per germline. This CDR3 comprises 14 residues. V lost 4 bases and J 6 bases, leaving 16 bases between the germline ends. These data originate in a study of blood T cell repertoires in COVID-19. Study background: COVID-19 samples from acute and convalescent phases originated in the United States, Italy and Spain. Sources were T cells, B-cell-depleted T cells, or PBMCs; the material itself was cDNA or gDNA.

This TCR was sampled from a man between 45 and 60 years old with acute or convalescent COVID-19. The gene calls are TRBV5-1 and TRBJ1-2; the D gene is possibly TRBD1 (6 bases). Sequencing was performed on peripheral blood. The CDR3 DNA is TGCGCCAGCAGCCCAGAAGGGGGACCCAATGGCTACACCTTC. Amino acid sequence: CASSPEGGPNGYTF.